The 24 T cell receptor beta chains below all came from one sample that was sequenced in a study of regulatory T cells in long-lasting Graves disease (dated by TCRdb to about 2021). Receptors were amplified or captured by multiplex PCR. Sequencer: Illumina HiSeq 4000. To build TCR beta libraries, CDR3 regions were amplified by Arm-PCR using iRepertoire HTBI primers. TCRdb applied fastp at Q25 and MiXCR to the public reads, then kept only in-frame beta chains. Rows are combined by CDR3 protein, so each entry shows the most common genes and DNA. This sample lists about 360,000 distinct CDR3 sequences; about 16% were detected once. Roughly 21% of the sample is held by the ten biggest clonotypes. The meaning of the sample's time point label: newly diagnosed GD, antithyroid drugs for less than 3 months. For both TCR sequencing and RNA sequencing, RNA was extracted from PBMCs using TRIzol. These data are also associated with another study on T cells in Graves' hyperthyroidism and ophthalmopathy.

Here the sequenced sample was peripheral blood mononuclear cells (PBMCs), taken at new diagnosis, from a patient treated with antithyroid drugs. The receptors come from a woman younger than 35 with Graves disease. Donor details come from another sample of the same person, matched by shared clones.

This clonotype appeared many times. The V and J genes are TRBV11-2 and TRBJ1-2, with unresolved D. In germline, CDR1 is SGHAT, CDR2 FQNNGV. The CDR3 has 11 residues. V lost 5 bases and J lost 1, with 2 bases in between. The CDR3 sequence: CASSDNYGYTF. DNA for the CDR3: TGTGCCAGCAGCGATAACTATGGCTACACCTTC.

V is TRBV25-1 and J is TRBJ2-5; D gene uncertain. V was shortened by 1 base and J by 4 bases, with 16 bases between the two germline ends. Germline values: CDR1 MGHDK, CDR2 SYGVNS. The CDR3 extends over 16 amino acids. This CDR3 reads CASSESQGYTRETQYF. CDR3 coding DNA: TGTGCCAGCAGTGAATCCCAAGGATATACAAGAGAGACCCAGTACTTC. The full variable domain, in which reference TRBV25-1 and TRBJ2-5 provide the parts outside the CDR3, is EADIYQTPRYLVIGTGKKITLECSQTMGHDKMYWYQQDPGMELHLIHYSYGVNSTEKGDLSSESTVSRIRTEHFPLTLESARPSHTSQYLCASSESQGYTRETQYFGPGTRLLVL.

This clonotype came up many times. The chain recombines TRBV2 with TRBJ2-7, with a possible D match to TRBD1 (5 bases). In germline, CDR1 is SNHLY, CDR2 FYNNEI. Trimming took off 2 bases at V and 5 bases at J, with 16 bases between the two ends. The length of the CDR3 is 15 residues. This chain's CDR3 is CASSELPDSVHEQYF. The CDR3 DNA sequence: TGTGCCAGCAGTGAATTACCCGACAGTGTCCACGAGCAGTACTTC.

The rearrangement joins TRBV12-3 or TRBV12-4 to TRBJ2-1, with 12 bases that match TRBD1. The DNA end is a closer match to TRBJ2-7, so the J assignment may be wrong. The CDR3 has 15 residues. CDR3 sequence: CASKGGQGARFEQYF. The DNA of the CDR3 is TGTGCCAGCAAGGGGGGACAGGGGGCGCGGTTCGAGCAGTACTTC.

V usage is TRBV3-1 and J usage is TRBJ1-2; 7 nucleotides agree with TRBD1. The CDR3 runs to 15 residues. Germline loops: CDR1 LGHDT, CDR2 YNNKEL (reference sequence). V lost 5 bases to trimming and J lost 4 bases; unmatched junction nucleotides: 10. The CDR3 here is CASSSPATGFYGYTF. CDR3 nucleotide sequence: TGTGCCAGCAGCAGCCCGGCGACAGGGTTCTATGGCTACACCTTC.

As regards this clonotype: This is likely an artifact of a read error, given a far larger clone one base away. The V gene is TRBV7-8, the J gene TRBJ2-7, with unresolved D. Trimming removed 4 bases from V and 0 bases from J, with 13 bases in between. The CDR3 contains 15 residues. The germline V gene encodes CDR1 SGHVS and CDR2 FQNEAQ. In DNA, the CDR3 is TGTGCCAGCAGCTATACAGAGGATTCCTCCTACGAGCAGTACTTC. It translates to CASSYTEDSSYEQYF.

This clonotype was seen repeatedly, ten times or more. The chain recombines TRBV11-2 with TRBJ2-7; D might be TRBD1 (6 bases). Germline V gene sequence: CDR1 SGHAT, CDR2 FQNNGV. The CDR3 loop spans 13 amino acids. V dropped 5 bases and J dropped 3 bases, with 11 bases sitting between them. CDR3 residues: CASSPQGFYEQYF. The CDR3 bases are TGTGCCAGCAGCCCACAGGGTTTCTACGAGCAGTACTTC.

This clonotype came up a few times. The V gene is TRBV6-2 or TRBV6-3, the J gene TRBJ2-1; D gene unclear. Germline assignment: CDR1 MNHEY and CDR2 SVGEGT. This CDR3 has 13 amino acids. The V end was cut by 0 bases, the J end by 9 bases, with 9 bases between. This CDR3 is CASSYSGKAEQFF. The CDR3 coding sequence is TGTGCCAGCAGTTACTCAGGGAAGGCTGAGCAGTTCTTC.

This clonotype has ten or more counts. This chain uses TRBV2 with TRBJ1-4, with TRBD1 matching over 9 bases. V dropped 6 bases and J dropped 4; count of bases not matched to a gene: 9. This CDR3 has 16 amino acids. CDR1 is SNHLY, CDR2 FYNNEI, per germline. CDR3 amino acids: CASSVEQGADNEKLFF. For the CDR3, the DNA is TGTGCCAGCAGCGTCGAACAGGGGGCGGATAATGAAAAACTGTTTTTT.

In this sample, this clonotype turned up a few times. V usage is TRBV19 and J usage is TRBJ1-5, with a possible D match to TRBD1 (5 bases). Trimming removed 6 bases at V and 4 bases at J, with 16 bases between. The CDR3 is 15 amino acids. Germline V CDR1 and CDR2: LNHDA, SQIVND (reference sequence). CDR3 residues: CASSVRGILNQPQHF. The CDR3 bases are TGTGCCAGTAGCGTCCGGGGGATTTTGAATCAGCCCCAGCATTTT.

There are a few counts of this clonotype. V usage is TRBV7-2 and J usage is TRBJ2-3; 14 bases match TRBD2. This CDR3 comprises 16 residues. CDR1 is SGHTA, CDR2 FQGNSA, per germline. After removal of 3 bases from V and 6 bases from J, the junction contained 5 bases not matched to a gene. CDR3 region: CASSFRLAGGPDTQYF. In nucleotides, the CDR3 is TGTGCCAGCAGCTTTAGACTAGCGGGAGGGCCGGATACGCAGTATTTT.

V gene TRBV15 combines with J gene TRBJ1-4; 7 bases match TRBD1. This CDR3 has 15 residues. Germline V gives CDR1 LNHNV, CDR2 YYDKDF (reference sequence). The trim removed 7 bases at V and 5 bases at J, leaving 10 bases unmatched. Written as DNA, the CDR3 is TGTGCCACCACTAGACCGGGGACAGCGAATGAAAAACTGTTTTTT. Encoded protein: CATTRPGTANEKLFF.

This clonotype was found many times. The CDR3 DNA reads TGTGCCAGCAGCTTAGAAGTAATACCTGTCTCGAATGAGCAGTTCTTC. This gives the protein CASSLEVIPVSNEQFF. V usage is TRBV7-2 and J usage is TRBJ2-1; the D is unclear. This CDR3 has 16 residues. The germline V gene encodes CDR1 SGHTA and CDR2 FQGNSA. V shed 1 base and J shed 7 bases, with 17 bases lying between them.

The CDR3 region has the DNA TGCAGCGTTAGCAGGGGGACTGGGGCCAACGTCCTGACTTTC. As protein: CSVSRGTGANVLTF. This chain joins TRBV29-1 and TRBJ2-6, with TRBD1 identical over 7 bases. The germline CDR1 and CDR2 sequences are SQVTM and ANQGSEA. The CDR3 totals 14 residues. With 5 bases clipped from V and 2 bases from J, the junction kept 3 bases outside the gene matches.

In this sample, this clonotype turned up many times. This chain links TRBV10-3 with TRBJ2-7; 10 nucleotides align to TRBD2. V was pared by 0 bases and J by 6 bases, with 5 bases of the junction left unmatched. The CDR3 covers 15 residues. Per the germline V gene, CDR1 is ENHRY and CDR2 is SYGVKD. The CDR3 loop reads CAISESRLAGTEQYF. The DNA for the CDR3 is TGTGCCATCAGTGAGTCCAGACTAGCGGGTACCGAGCAGTACTTC.

The rearrangement links TRBV19 to TRBJ2-6, with TRBD1 matching 7 bases. This CDR3 comprises 18 residues. After removal of 3 bases from V and 0 bases from J, the junction contained 8 bases not matched to a gene. Germline V CDR1 and CDR2: LNHDA, SQIVND (reference sequence). The CDR3 DNA follows: TGTGCCAGTAGTATTGGAACAGGGGACCTCTCTGGGGCCAACGTCCTGACTTTC. The encoded protein is CASSIGTGDLSGANVLTF.

Many counts were recorded for this clonotype. This chain connects TRBV6-4 to TRBJ2-3; 7 bases map to TRBD1. The CDR3 consists of 15 residues. The germline gives CDR1 MRHNA, CDR2 SNTAGT. V trimming: 3 bases; J trimming: 0 bases; junction bases outside the gene matches: 3. CDR3 region: CASSEYRGSTDTQYF. CDR3 coding DNA: TGTGCCAGCAGTGAGTACAGGGGTAGCACAGATACGCAGTATTTT.

This clonotype was picked up many times. The chain recombines TRBV30 with TRBJ2-1; D uncertain. The CDR3 loop spans 16 amino acids. Trimming left V 3 bases short and J 0 bases short, with 15 bases between. Looked up from germline, CDR1 is GTSNPN and CDR2 is SVGIG (reference sequence). For the CDR3, the DNA is TGTGCCTGGAGATTCAGAGGCCTAAGCTCCTACAATGAGCAGTTCTTC. This translates into CAWRFRGLSSYNEQFF.

The rearrangement links TRBV6-5 to TRBJ2-4; D unclear. The CDR3 consists of 15 residues. V was clipped by 0 bases and J by 2 bases, with 8 bases between them. In germline, CDR1 is MNHEY, CDR2 SVGAGI. CDR3 loop: CASSYSARTKNIQYF. The CDR3, as DNA: TGTGCCAGCAGTTACTCGGCCCGAACCAAAAACATTCAGTACTTC.

A few counts support this clonotype. The chain carries TRBV10-3 and TRBJ2-3; D tentatively reads TRBD1 or TRBD2 (6 bases each). Germline CDR1 reads ENHRY; CDR2 reads SYGVKD. V lost 0 bases and J lost 0, with 10 bases in between. The CDR3 consists of 16 residues. The CDR3 coding sequence is TGTGCCATCAGTGAGTCCGGGGGCTGGAGCACAGATACGCAGTATTTT. Translated: CAISESGGWSTDTQYF.

This clonotype was seen many times. This chain joins TRBV5-1 and TRBJ1-1; 9 bases agree with TRBD1. Per germline, CDR1 SGHRS and CDR2 YFSETQ. CDR3 length equals 15 residues. With 0 bases clipped from V and 7 bases from J, the junction kept 7 bases outside the gene matches. The CDR3 DNA reads as TGCGCCAGCAGCTTGGCCGTAGGACAGGGGCTTGAAGCTTTCTTT. Protein sequence: CASSLAVGQGLEAFF.

The chain couples TRBV6-2 or TRBV6-3 to TRBJ1-6; 7 nucleotides agree with TRBD1. Germline values: CDR1 MNHEY, CDR2 SVGEGT. The CDR3 runs to 13 residues. Germline trimming cut 10 bases from V and 10 bases from J; bases unmatched to any gene: 10. Written as DNA, the CDR3 is TGTGCCACCCTTAGGGGGCTGGGGTCACCCCTCCACTTT. Protein product: CATLRGLGSPLHF.

This clonotype was counted at least ten times. This chain uses TRBV7-8 with TRBJ1-1, with D possibly matching TRBD1 (6 bases). V was pared by 5 bases and J by 6 bases, with 10 bases between. Germline CDR1 reads SGHVS; CDR2 reads FQNEAQ. The CDR3 runs 12 residues. The CDR3 region has the DNA TGTGCCAGCAGCGGAGGGGGGGCTGAAGCTTTCTTT. Translation gives CASSGGGAEAFF.

This clonotype appeared many times. The chain links TRBV5-1 to TRBJ2-7; 7 bases fit TRBD1. The CDR3 has 14 residues. The germline V gene encodes CDR1 SGHRS and CDR2 YFSETQ. The V and J ends lost 2 bases and 3 bases, in that order; junction bases with no gene match: 5. CDR3 sequence (DNA): TGCGCCAGCAGCTTTGATAGGGACAGCTACGAGCAGTACTTC. It is translated as CASSFDRDSYEQYF.